The 17 T cell receptor beta chains in this list originate from one sample, sequenced in a study of T cells in women clearing cervical HPV infection listed by TCRdb under 2018. Receptor amplification or capture employed the immunoSEQ multiplex PCR assay. TCRdb provides this immuneACCESS table in a form limited to in-frame rearrangements. Some clones are lacking; in checked studies, under half of them reflect an unresolved V gene, and why the rest are absent is not known. The sample's own table lists approximately 13,000 clones. The top ten constitute less than 10% of the sample. The sequencing input was blood buffy coat. The receptor set was obtained from a woman between 18 and 75 years old with a cervical HPV16 infection that either progressed to CIN3+ or cleared (not recorded which).

Details on this clone: The read ends 3 residues shy of where the CDR3 ends; the end is completed using the germline J gene. The V and J genes are TRBV20-1 and TRBJ1-6, with TRBD1 identical over 9 bases. The germline V gene has CDR1 DFQATT and CDR2 SNEGSKA (reference sequence). Germline trimming cut 1 base from V and 7 bases from J; bases unmatched to any gene: 8. The CDR3 runs 16 residues. The CDR3: CSARGPTGGRNSPLHF. Incomplete CDR3 DNA: TGCAGTGCTAGAGGCCCGACAGGGGGTAGGAATTCACCC.

CDR3 bases read: TGTGCCCACCATCAACCAGGGAGACAAGAGACC. Its protein is CAHHQPGRQET. The whole CDR3 reads CAHHQPGRQETQYF. This rearrangement joins TRBV5-4 to TRBJ2-5; perhaps D is TRBD1 or TRBD2 (5 bases each). Sequencing ends 3 residues short of the CDR3 end; the germline J gene provides the rest. The ends were cut back, 10 bases at V and 2 bases at J, with 18 bases in the middle. The CDR3 is made up of 14 amino acids. CDR1 SGHNT and CDR2 YYREEE come from the germline V gene (reference sequence).

A remark on this clone: The CDR3 extends 3 residues past the end of the read, so its final part is completed from the germline J gene. The chain employs TRBV7-6 and TRBJ2-5; D may be TRBD2 (7 bases). CDR1 SGHVS and CDR2 FNYEAQ come from the germline V gene. Trimming cost V 0 bases and J 2 bases, with 13 bases left between them. The CDR3 consists of 16 residues. The sequenced CDR3 bases are TGTGCCAGCAGCTTAGCGGGCGGGGGCCTTCAAGAGACC. Residues: CASSLAGGGLQET. The full CDR3 protein is CASSLAGGGLQETQYF.

Details on this clone: The sequence runs out 3 residues before the end of the CDR3; the remainder is reconstructed from the germline J gene. V usage is TRBV5-4 and J usage is TRBJ1-1; weak D call: TRBD1 (5 bases). Germline-derived CDR1 and CDR2 are SGHNT and YYREEE (reference sequence). The CDR3 sequence is 16 residues long. Trimming stripped 0 bases from V and 1 base from J, with 13 bases between. The part of the CDR3 DNA that was read is TGTGCCAGCAGCTTGGGCAGGGCTCAAAGGAACACTGAA. Translated, it gives CASSLGRAQRNTE. From start to end, the CDR3 is CASSLGRAQRNTEAFF.

Details on this clone: Read sequence stops 3 residues before the CDR3 end, and the germline J gene provides the missing end. This chain joins TRBV6-2 or TRBV6-3 and TRBJ1-1; 11 bases are shared with TRBD1. This CDR3 comprises 15 residues. Germline CDR1 is MNHEY and CDR2 is SVGEGT. V was pared by 7 bases and J by 0 bases, with 4 bases of the junction left unmatched. CDR3 DNA (partial): TGTGCCAGCACCGGACAGGGGGCTTTGAACACTGAA. It is translated as CASTGQGALNTE. The CDR3 as a whole reads CASTGQGALNTEAFF.

CDR3 bases read: TGTGCCACCGCATGGACTAGCGGGAGCGAG. Its translation: CATAWTSGSE. The whole CDR3 sequence is CATAWTSGSEQYF. This chain links TRBV24-1 with TRBJ2-7; 13 bases are a match to TRBD2. Read data end 3 residues before the CDR3 end; the end is taken from the germline J gene. V was clipped by 9 bases and J by 6 bases; unmatched bases: 4. The CDR3 is 13 residues long. Germline-derived CDR1 and CDR2 are KGHDR and SFDVKD.

A word on this clone: Coverage ceases 3 residues before the CDR3 finishes, and the germline J gene fills in the end. J is TRBJ2-2 and V is TRBV19; 7 bases agree with TRBD2. The CDR3 contains 13 residues. V gave up 10 bases and J gave up 5 bases; unmatched junction bases: 7. CDR1 and CDR2 (germline): LNHDA, SQIVND (reference sequence). The DNA read from the CDR3 is TGTGCCACGCACAGCGGGGAAACCGGGGAG. As protein: CATHSGETGE. The complete CDR3 reads CATHSGETGELFF.

On this clone: The missing CDR3 end, 3 residues past where the read stops, is filled in from the germline J gene. This sequence joins TRBV18 and TRBJ1-1; D not certain. The CDR3 totals 13 residues. The germline V gene encodes CDR1 KGHSH and CDR2 LQKENI. CDR3 in amino acids: CASSPESNYGAFF. Partial CDR3 DNA: TGTGCCAGCTCACCTGAGAGTAACTATGGC.

CDR3: CASSDRRLAYEQYF. The sequenced part of the CDR3 DNA is TGTGCCAGCAGTGACAGGAGGTTAGCCTACGAG. This chain links TRBV28 with TRBJ2-7; TRBD1 is a possible D gene (6 bases). The read terminates 3 residues ahead of where the CDR3 ends, so the germline J gene completes it. CDR1 MDHEN and CDR2 SYDVKM come from the germline V gene. The CDR3 loop spans 14 amino acids. V was clipped by 5 bases and J by 2 bases, with 13 bases between them.

The DNA read from the CDR3 is TGTGCCAGTAGTATACCTGAGACAGGGGGTCTAGGGGATGAA. Its translation: CASSIPETGGLGDE. The full CDR3 is CASSIPETGGLGDEAFF. The V call is TRBV19, the J call TRBJ1-1, with 9 bases lining up with TRBD1. The CDR3 is cut off 3 residues early in the read; its end comes from the germline J gene. This CDR3 region has 17 residues. J was trimmed by 7 bases and V by 2 bases; bases with no gene match: 14. CDR1 and CDR2 (germline): LNHDA, SQIVND (reference sequence).

On this clone itself: The read ends 3 residues early relative to the CDR3; the germline J gene fills the gap. The rearrangement joins TRBV6-2 or TRBV6-3 to TRBJ1-5, with 9 bases aligning to TRBD1. This CDR3 comprises 17 residues. Looked up from germline, CDR1 is MNHEY and CDR2 is SVGEGT. The V and J ends lost 2 bases and 7 bases, in that order; junction bases with no gene match: 12. This CDR3 is CASSYAPGTGTAQPQHF. CDR3 bases read: TGTGCCAGCAGTTACGCTCCGGGGACAGGGACCGCGCAGCCC.

About this clone itself: The read terminates 3 residues before the CDR3 end, so the remaining end is supplied by the germline J gene. The chain carries TRBV20-1 and TRBJ2-1; 8 bases align to TRBD2. The CDR3 spans 12 residues. Looked up from germline, CDR1 is DFQATT and CDR2 is SNEGSKA (reference sequence). The V and J ends lost 6 bases and 4 bases, in that order; junction bases with no gene match: 2. CDR3 bases read: TGCAGTGCCCGGGGGGGGTACAATGAG. The encoded protein is CSARGGYNE. The full CDR3 is CSARGGYNEQFF.

CDR3 sequence reads: CSARTSGHHQSGEQYF. The CDR3 DNA, read in part, is TGCAGTGCTAGAACTAGCGGCCATCATCAATCGGGCGAG. The chain combines TRBV20-1 with TRBJ2-7; TRBD2 agrees at 8 bases. The read stops 3 residues short of the end of the CDR3; the missing end is completed from the germline J gene. V trimming: 2 bases; J trimming: 6 bases; junction bases outside the gene matches: 15. The CDR3 runs to 16 residues. Germline V lookup: CDR1 DFQATT, CDR2 SNEGSKA (reference sequence).

Comments on this clone: The CDR3 end falls 3 residues outside the read, so it is completed with the germline J gene. The rearrangement links TRBV20-1 to TRBJ2-1, with D unresolved. Germline values: CDR1 DFQATT, CDR2 SNEGSKA (reference sequence). The V end was cut by 3 bases, the J end by 7 bases, with 7 bases between. This CDR3 is built from 11 residues. CDR3 sequence: CSARTWNEQFF. The sequenced part of the CDR3 DNA is TGCAGTGCTAGGACTTGGAATGAG.

As regards this clone: The read gets to within 3 residues of the CDR3 end, and the germline J gene fills in the rest. The chain is built from TRBV29-1 and TRBJ2-1, with 7 bases fitting TRBD1. Losses at the gene ends were 7 bases for V and 1 base for J; bases not matched to a gene: 7. The CDR3 consists of 14 residues. The germline V gene encodes CDR1 SQVTM and CDR2 ANQGSEA. The DNA read from the CDR3 is TGCAGCGGATCAGGGGGTGAATCCTACAATGAG. This sequence encodes CSGSGGESYNE. The CDR3 reads in full as CSGSGGESYNEQFF.

A remark on this clone: The read stops 3 residues short of the end of the CDR3; the missing end is completed from the germline J gene. The chain couples TRBV29-1 to TRBJ1-4; 8 bases agree with TRBD1. Trimming removed 2 bases from V and 6 bases from J; junction bases left unmatched: 2. Germline V CDR1 and CDR2: SQVTM, ANQGSEA. The CDR3 is made up of 13 amino acids. The CDR3 is CSVEQGADEKLFF. The CDR3 DNA, read in part, is TGCAGCGTTGAACAGGGGGCGGATGAAAAA.

Remarks on this clone: Sequencing ends 3 residues short of the CDR3 end; the germline J gene provides the rest. The V call is TRBV5-1, the J call TRBJ1-3; TRBD1 agrees at 10 bases. This CDR3 is built from 15 residues. Germline assignment: CDR1 SGHRS and CDR2 YFSETQ. The V and J ends lost 4 bases and 4 bases, in that order; junction bases with no gene match: 5. Incomplete CDR3 DNA: TGCGCCAGCAGCCACGGGGACAGGGGAGGAAACACC. Protein product: CASSHGDRGGNT. The whole CDR3 is CASSHGDRGGNTIYF.